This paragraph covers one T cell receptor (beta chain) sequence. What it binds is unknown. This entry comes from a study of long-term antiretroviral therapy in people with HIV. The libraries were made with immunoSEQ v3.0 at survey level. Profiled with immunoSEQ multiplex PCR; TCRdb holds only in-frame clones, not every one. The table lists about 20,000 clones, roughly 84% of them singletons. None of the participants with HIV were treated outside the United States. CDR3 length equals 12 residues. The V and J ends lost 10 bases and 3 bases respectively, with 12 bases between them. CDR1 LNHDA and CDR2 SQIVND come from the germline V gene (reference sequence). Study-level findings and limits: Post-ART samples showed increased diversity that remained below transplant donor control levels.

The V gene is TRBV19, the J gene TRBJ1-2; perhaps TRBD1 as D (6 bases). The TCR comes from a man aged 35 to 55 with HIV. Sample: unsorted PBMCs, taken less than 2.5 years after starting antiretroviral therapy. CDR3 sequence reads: CAIRTADYGYTF. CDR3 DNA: TGTGCCATTAGGACAGCCGACTATGGCTACACCTTC.